The sequence of this T cell receptor beta chain was determined in a study of graft-versus-host responses after intestinal transplantation (dated by TCRdb to the early 2020s). Context from the whole study: Multivisceral, liver-intestinal, or isolated intestinal transplants were received by the recipients. The cohort enrolled about 23 intestinal transplant recipients, one of whom was a retransplant, and a few patients without pretransplant specimens were excluded. Alloreactive clones were identified by sequencing pre-transplant mixed lymphocyte reaction products and comparing them with unstimulated pre-transplant donor and recipient T cells. Donor T cell macrochimerism was defined as a peak of at least 4% donor T cells among recipient peripheral blood mononuclear cells. Every recipient was given anti-thymocyte globulin induction, then maintenance tacrolimus and steroids for around three years. After intestinal transplantation, graft-versus-host and host-versus-graft alloreactive T cell clones were followed in the graft, circulation and bone marrow using bulk TCR-beta CDR3 sequencing. Rather than being sequenced by the commercial service, samples from a few later patients were sequenced in-house on an Illumina MiSeq and processed with MiXCR. Results and caveats for the whole study, not just this receptor: Early after transplant, peak levels of circulating GvH clones were associated with declines in HvG clones. GvH clones turned up in recipient bone marrow, with some appearing earlier in ileal mucosa or blood, a pattern consistent with an intestinal mucosal origin. The conclusions were limited by the relatively low number and heterogeneity of the intestinal transplant patients. In patients with donor T cell macrochimerism, the allografts had high GvH to HvG T cell clonal ratios.

On this clone: The clone's antigen remains unknown. Base quality data are lacking; no much larger clone is found one base away.

The library was prepared using the immunoSEQ multiplex PCR assay. High-throughput TCR-beta CDR3 sequencing of genomic DNA from most patients was performed by Adaptive Biotechnologies. Under the source paper's analysis protocol: Adaptive's ImmunoSEQ software supplied the TCR sequencing data for 18 patients, while MiXCR and VDJtools were used to process a few other patients. CDR3 nucleotide sequences shared between donor and recipient were removed because the origin of such sequences could not be assigned. At least 2-fold expansion over unstimulated cells and a minimum CFSE-low frequency of 0.002% (template counts) or 0.001% (read counts) were required for clones to be classified as alloreactive. Clones detected in sequenced pre-transplant spleen, lymph node, or MLR CFSE-low populations of the donor or recipient were defined as mappable. The cumulative frequency of alloreactive clones was calculated as a percentage of all sequences, weighted by copy number. TCRdb's version of the immuneACCESS table is confined to in-frame rearrangements and falls short of the full clone set. An unresolved V gene accounts for under half of the shortfall where checked; the remainder is of unknown origin. V and J calls and clone size follow that table, whereas D and trimming were derived from the DNA. The sample table lists around 71,000 clones, roughly 90% of them with a count of one. The top ten clonotypes cover 6.7% of the sample.

Bone marrow was aspirated after transplant from the posterior iliac crest or another site chosen by the physician. The source was bone marrow, collected nearly 750 days after intestinal transplantation. This clonotype was sampled from a human patient who received an intestinal transplant, so some T cells may come from the graft donor.

The CDR3 loop reads CASGLGHSDGGYTF. The bases are TGTGCTAGTGGTTTGGGACACTCGGATGGGGGCTACACCTTC. The rearrangement combines TRBV12-5 with TRBJ1-2, with the D gene too uncertain to name. Including the terminal cysteine and phenylalanine, the CDR3 comprises 14 residues. Only the CDR3 part of the read is kept: 42 bases, read in frame from the first base. CDR1 and CDR2, per the germline V gene, are LGHNT and FRNRAP. Cut back by 1 base and 8 bases, the V and J ends lie 14 bases apart.